The clone carrying this T cell receptor beta chain was detected many times. What it recognizes is unknown. This entry is derived from a study of blood T cells in healthy people across ages. With a J-beta primer mix and a sample-barcoded 5' primer, a second PCR ran about 7 to 11 cycles. Each CDR3 protein is one row after TCRdb ran MiXCR on the 5' RACE reads. The sample gives about 650,000 distinct CDR3 sequences, less than 40% of which show up once; roughly 14% is in the top ten. Study-wide results and limits: TCR beta diversity per million T cells fell roughly linearly with age.

V shed 6 bases, J shed 1 base, and the junction held 4 bases outside the gene matches. The CDR3 has 15 residues. Germline-derived CDR1 and CDR2 are MNHEY and SVGAGI. The chain combines TRBV6-5 with TRBJ1-5, with 9 positions matching TRBD1. This TCR was sampled from a woman aged 80 or over in good health. The sample was blood. The chain's CDR3 is CASSKDRGSNQPQHF. The CDR3 nucleotides read TGTGCCAGCAGCAAGGACAGGGGCAGCAATCAGCCCCAGCATTTT.